This T cell receptor beta chain was identified during a study of T-cell memory formation after mild COVID-19 (dated by TCRdb to the early 2020s). About the investigation overall: TCR sequence clusters from the two donors were largely donor specific. T-cell clones expanding and contracting after mild COVID-19 in two donors were tracked by longitudinal TCRalpha and TCRbeta repertoire sequencing. The cohort comprised two young, previously healthy adult volunteers, one female and one male.

TCRdb shows the sequencer as Illumina NovaSeq 6000. TCRalpha and TCRbeta cDNA libraries were built by 5'RACE with constant-segment primers, adding sample barcodes and unique molecular identifiers. Trizol reagent was used to extract RNA from every sample. Amplification of the libraries took two PCR steps, and the second step added a second sample barcode plus Illumina TruSeq adapters. The libraries were sequenced on an Illumina NovaSeq using 2 x 150 bp paired-end reads. As for the original processing: With migec v1.2.7, reads were demultiplexed and then collapsed into UMI-guided consensus sequences. Using mixcr v2.1.11, UMI consensuses were aligned to TRA and TRB V and J templates and then assembled into clonotypes. A clonotype was counted as expanded or contracted only when both edgeR and NoisET called the clonotype significant, with the noise models trained on biological replicates. For edgeR calls, a false discovery rate-adjusted p below 0.01 and a log2 fold-change threshold of 1 were applied. PCA with hierarchical clustering of max-normalized trajectories of the 1000 most abundant clonotypes was used as exploratory dynamics analysis. The CD4 or CD8 phenotype of responding clones was assigned using the separately sequenced CD4+ and CD8+ repertoires. The public sequencing data were trimmed at Q25 with fastp and processed into clonotypes with MiXCR by TCRdb, which kept only in-frame beta chains. For every CDR3 protein sequence, its rows merge into one entry that carries the most common genes and DNA. The V and J calls and clone size come from TCRdb's table, not from the authors' own analysis. The sample has just under 350,000 distinct CDR3 sequences on record, 10% to 15% of them singletons. Roughly a fifth of the sample rests with the top ten.

Here is what the overall study found, with its caveats: Clones contracting from day 15 to 85 had balanced CD4/CD8 phenotypes, while a second wave expanding from day 15 to 37 was biased towards CD4+. SARS-CoV-2 specificity of the second-wave clones peaking on day 37 was not confirmed. Some responding clones were found in pre-infection memory, which suggests that pre-existing cross-reactive memory T cells took part in the SARS-CoV-2 response. The study covered only a couple of mild cases, and larger cohorts including severe cases with pre-infection samples were considered necessary. Contracting CD4+ clones appeared mostly in the CM and EM memory subsets, whereas CD8+ clones were enriched in EMRA.

V sheds 1 base and J sheds 10 bases, leaving 17 bases between their ends. The CDR3 holds 16 amino acids from the cysteine to the phenylalanine. CDR3 DNA only is kept here, 48 bases in frame from base 1. This clonotype was seen only a few times. No antigen is known for it. Base qualities are missing; no much larger clone stands one base away. Ficoll-Paque density gradient centrifugation was the method used to isolate PBMCs. The receptor's source is a man between 18 and 35 years old who had mild COVID-19 (a few samples of this study predate the infection). The sample titles of this study are shuffled in the database, so cell type and time point are left out; the donor was told from shared clones. The chain uses TRBV12-3 or TRBV12-4 and TRBJ1-6; the D gene is not confidently resolved. Sequencing was done on a sample of PBMCs or a T cell subset sorted from them (not recorded which). In nucleotide form, the sequence is TGTGCCAGCAGTTTAGAAGGGATTCTAGCAGGATCACCCCTCCACTTT. This codes for CASSLEGILAGSPLHF.